This entry describes one T cell receptor (beta chain). This entry belongs to a study of blood T cell repertoires in COVID-19. Overall study: T cells, B-cell-depleted T cells, or PBMCs provided the cDNA or gDNA that served as material.

The germline CDR1 and CDR2 sequences are SGHVS and FQNEAQ. J was trimmed by 4 bases and V by 5 bases; bases with no gene match: 7. CDR3 size: 14 residues. Profiled with immunoSEQ multiplex PCR; TCRdb holds only in-frame clones, not every one. Of about 180,000 clones in the sample, approximately 85% are singletons; the top ten hold approximately 9.8%. This chain joins TRBV7-8 and TRBJ1-1; 7 bases are a match to TRBD1. The sequenced material came from peripheral blood. The TCR comes from a woman at least 80 years old with acute or convalescent COVID-19. CDR3 sequence (DNA): TGTGCCAGCAGCCCAAAAAGACAGGGCACTGAAGCTTTCTTT. Protein sequence: CASSPKRQGTEAFF.